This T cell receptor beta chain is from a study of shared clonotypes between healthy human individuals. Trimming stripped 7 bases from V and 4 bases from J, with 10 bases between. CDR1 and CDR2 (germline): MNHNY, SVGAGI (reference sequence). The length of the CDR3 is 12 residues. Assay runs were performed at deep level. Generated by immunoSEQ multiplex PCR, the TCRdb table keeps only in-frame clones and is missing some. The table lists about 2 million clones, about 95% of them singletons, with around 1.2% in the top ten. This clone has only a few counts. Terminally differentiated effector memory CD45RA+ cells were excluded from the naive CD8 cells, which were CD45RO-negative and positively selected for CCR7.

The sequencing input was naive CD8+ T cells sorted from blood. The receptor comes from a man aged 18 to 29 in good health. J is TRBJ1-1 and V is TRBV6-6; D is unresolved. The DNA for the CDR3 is TGTGCCAGCACCCACGGGCTCACTGAAGCTTTCTTT. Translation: CASTHGLTEAFF.